This T cell receptor beta chain was found in a study of OX40 agonist ivuxolimab in advanced cancers. Germline CDR1 and CDR2: SGHVS and FQNEAQ. The CDR3 has 17 amino acids. The trim removed 3 bases at V and 0 bases at J, leaving 9 bases unmatched. The table came from immunoSEQ multiplex PCR; TCRdb's copy has only in-frame clones and leaves some out. The repertoire holds about 20,000 clones, roughly nine tenths seen once, with about a sixth in the top ten. The rearrangement joins TRBV7-8 to TRBJ2-7; 9 bases map to TRBD1. Here the sequenced sample was CD4+ or CD8+ T cells sorted from blood, taken in a trial of the OX40 agonist ivuxolimab. The source is an adult with an advanced solid tumor such as melanoma, head and neck, liver or kidney cancer. The chain's CDR3 is CASSFGTGGTSSYEQYF. The CDR3 coding sequence is TGTGCCAGCAGCTTCGGTACAGGGGGCACTAGCTCCTACGAGCAGTACTTC.